The clone carrying this T cell receptor (beta chain) was counted only a few times. Its antigen is unknown. The data were taken from a study of Graves' ophthalmopathy and Graves' hyperthyroidism. Study-level points and caveats: The model predicted progression of ophthalmopathy with a sensitivity of 60% to 71%, and its specificity was roughly 72%.

CDR3 regions of TCR beta were amplified from RNA transcripts. RT-PCR was first run with HTBI primers, then multiplex PCR in a second round. Each CDR3 protein gets one entry after TCRdb re-called the multiplex PCR reads with MiXCR. Of some 750,000 distinct CDR3 sequences listed, 35% to 50% are singletons. This CDR3 region has 14 residues. The V gene end was trimmed by 6 bases and the J gene end by 6 bases; junction bases not matched to a gene: 7. The V gene's germline CDR1 is MGHDK and CDR2 SYGVNS. Orbital computed tomography, thyroid ultrasound, TRAb, serum thyroxine and clinical symptoms formed the basis of diagnosis.

The chain joins TRBV25-1 to TRBJ2-2; TRBD2 aligns across 7 bases. Sequencing was carried out using peripheral blood. This TCR was sampled from an adult man with Graves' ophthalmopathy. CDR3 sequence (DNA): TGTGCCAGCAGCTTAGAACGGGGGGCCGGGGAGCTGTTTTTT. It yields the protein CASSLERGAGELFF. Full variable domain (outside the CDR3, taken from reference TRBV25-1 and TRBJ2-2): EADIYQTPRYLVIGTGKKITLECSQTMGHDKMYWYQQDPGMELHLIHYSYGVNSTEKGDLSSESTVSRIRTEHFPLTLESARPSHTSQYLCASSLERGAGELFFGEGSRLTVL.